This T cell receptor beta chain derives from a study of cytomegalovirus exposure and HLA in healthy donors. Study conclusions and caveats: In a later analysis, TCR beta V- and J-gene trimming showed a link to a missense DCLRE1C variant. Donors belonging to an Asian-associated ancestry cluster reportedly showed fewer N-insertions in productive TCRs than the roughly 670-donor mean, according to what a later analysis found. Sequencing likely caused a cluster of highly shared sequence variants.

The germline V and J ends were trimmed by 1 base and 7 bases, with 8 bases remaining between them. Germline loops: CDR1 SEHNR, CDR2 FQNEAQ (reference sequence). This CDR3 has 13 residues. In regard to this clone: What it binds is not known.

The PCR used 60 Vbeta and 13 Jbeta primers. TCRdb's copy holds only in-frame clones and misses some; the assay was immunoSEQ multiplex PCR. The table shows over 100,000 clones, with nearly 75% occurring only once. V is TRBV7-9 and J is TRBJ2-1; no firm D call. The specimen sequenced was PBMCs. This TCR was recovered from a man aged 25 to 45 in good health and CMV-seropositive. This CDR3 reads CASSLGSRNEQFF. The CDR3 DNA reads TGTGCCAGCAGCTTAGGATCGAGGAATGAGCAGTTCTTC. The whole variable domain, filled in from reference TRBV7-9 and TRBJ2-1, reads DTGVSQNPRHKITKRGQNVTFRCDPISEHNRLYWYRQTLGQGPEFLTYFQNEAQLEKSRLLSDRFSAERPKGSFSTLEIQRTEQGDSAMYLCASSLGSRNEQFFGPGTRLTVL.